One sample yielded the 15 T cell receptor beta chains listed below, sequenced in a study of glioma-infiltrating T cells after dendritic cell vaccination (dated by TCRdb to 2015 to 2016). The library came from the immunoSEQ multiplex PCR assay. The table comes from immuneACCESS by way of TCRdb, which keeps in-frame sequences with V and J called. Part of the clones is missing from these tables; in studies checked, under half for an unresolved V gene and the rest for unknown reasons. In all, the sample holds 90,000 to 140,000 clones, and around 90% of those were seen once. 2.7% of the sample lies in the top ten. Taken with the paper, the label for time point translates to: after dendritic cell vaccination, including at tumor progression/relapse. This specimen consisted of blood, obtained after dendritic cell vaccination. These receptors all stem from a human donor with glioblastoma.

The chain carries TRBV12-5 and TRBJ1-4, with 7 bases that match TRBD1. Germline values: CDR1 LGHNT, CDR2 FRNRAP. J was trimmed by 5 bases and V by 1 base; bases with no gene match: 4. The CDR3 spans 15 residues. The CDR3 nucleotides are TGTGCTAGTGGTTTGGGATCAGGGGGGAATGAAAAACTGTTTTTT. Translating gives CASGLGSGGNEKLFF.

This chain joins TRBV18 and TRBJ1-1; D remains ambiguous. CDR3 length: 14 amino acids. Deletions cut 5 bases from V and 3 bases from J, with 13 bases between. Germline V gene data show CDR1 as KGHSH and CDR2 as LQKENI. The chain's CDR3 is CASSETLVDTEAFF. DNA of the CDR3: TGTGCCAGCTCAGAGACATTGGTCGACACTGAAGCTTTCTTT.

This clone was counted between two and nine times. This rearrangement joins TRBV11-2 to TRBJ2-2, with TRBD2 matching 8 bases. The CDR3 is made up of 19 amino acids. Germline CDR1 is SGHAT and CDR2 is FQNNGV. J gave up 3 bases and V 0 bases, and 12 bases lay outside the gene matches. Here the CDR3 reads CASSLDQVAGWIDTGELFF. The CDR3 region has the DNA TGTGCCAGCAGCTTAGATCAGGTAGCGGGGTGGATCGACACCGGGGAGCTGTTTTTT.

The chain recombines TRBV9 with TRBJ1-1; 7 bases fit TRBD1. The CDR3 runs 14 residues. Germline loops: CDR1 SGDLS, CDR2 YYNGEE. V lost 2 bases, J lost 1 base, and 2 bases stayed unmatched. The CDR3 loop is CASSVGTANTEAFF. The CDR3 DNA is TGTGCCAGCAGCGTTGGGACAGCGAACACTGAAGCTTTCTTT.

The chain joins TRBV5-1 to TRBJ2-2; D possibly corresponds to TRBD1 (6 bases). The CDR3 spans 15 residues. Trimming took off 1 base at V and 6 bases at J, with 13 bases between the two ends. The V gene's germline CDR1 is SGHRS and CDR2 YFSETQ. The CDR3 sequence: CASSLNRAWSGELFF. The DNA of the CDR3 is TGCGCCAGCAGCTTGAACAGGGCTTGGTCCGGGGAGCTGTTTTTT. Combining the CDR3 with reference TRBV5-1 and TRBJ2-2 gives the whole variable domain KAGVTQTPRYLIKTRGQQVTLSCSPISGHRSVSWYQQTPGQGLQFLFEYFSETQRNKGNFPGRFSGRQFSNSRSEMNVSTLELGDSALYLCASSLNRAWSGELFFGEGSRLTVL.

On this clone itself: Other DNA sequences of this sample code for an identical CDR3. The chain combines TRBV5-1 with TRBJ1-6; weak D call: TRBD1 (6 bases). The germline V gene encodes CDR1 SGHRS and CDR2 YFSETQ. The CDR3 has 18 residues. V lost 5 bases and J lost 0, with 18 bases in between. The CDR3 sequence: CASRPGQHLGSYNSPLHF. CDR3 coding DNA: TGCGCCAGCAGACCAGGACAGCACCTGGGCTCCTATAATTCACCCCTCCACTTT.

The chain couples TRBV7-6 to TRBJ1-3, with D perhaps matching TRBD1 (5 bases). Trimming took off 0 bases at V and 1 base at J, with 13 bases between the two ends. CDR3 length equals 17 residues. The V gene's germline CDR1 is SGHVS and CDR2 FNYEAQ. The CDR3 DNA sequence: TGTGCCAGCAGCTTAGCCGGGGGACTTAATTCTGGAAACACCATATATTTT. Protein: CASSLAGGLNSGNTIYF.

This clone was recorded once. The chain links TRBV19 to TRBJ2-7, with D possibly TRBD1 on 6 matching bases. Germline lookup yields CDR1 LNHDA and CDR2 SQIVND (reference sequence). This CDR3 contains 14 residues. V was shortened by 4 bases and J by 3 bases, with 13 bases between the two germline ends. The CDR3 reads CASSNTGTFYEQYF. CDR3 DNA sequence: TGTGCCAGTAGTAATACAGGGACCTTCTACGAGCAGTACTTC.

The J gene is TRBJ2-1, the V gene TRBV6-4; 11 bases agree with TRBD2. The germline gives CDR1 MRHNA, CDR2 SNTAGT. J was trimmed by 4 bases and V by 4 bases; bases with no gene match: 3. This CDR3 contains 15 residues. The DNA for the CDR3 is TGTGCCAGCAGTGTAGTAGCGGGGGGGTACAATGAGCAGTTCTTC. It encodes CASSVVAGGYNEQFF.

Here the CDR3 reads CASSPSPIAGWNTGELFF. The CDR3 DNA sequence: TGTGCCAGCAGCCCGTCCCCAATAGCGGGGTGGAACACCGGGGAGCTGTTTTTT. The rearrangement joins TRBV9 to TRBJ2-2, with 8 bases aligning to TRBD2. The V segment lost 4 bases and the J segment 1 base; nucleotides outside the gene matches: 12. The V gene's germline CDR1 is SGDLS and CDR2 YYNGEE. The CDR3 sequence is 18 residues long. Looking up the rest from reference TRBV9 and TRBJ2-2 gives the full variable domain: DSGVTQTPKHLITATGQRVTLRCSPRSGDLSVYWYQQSLDQGLQFLIQYYNGEERAKGNILERFSAQQFPDLHSELNLSSLELGDSALYFCASSPSPIAGWNTGELFFGEGSRLTVL.

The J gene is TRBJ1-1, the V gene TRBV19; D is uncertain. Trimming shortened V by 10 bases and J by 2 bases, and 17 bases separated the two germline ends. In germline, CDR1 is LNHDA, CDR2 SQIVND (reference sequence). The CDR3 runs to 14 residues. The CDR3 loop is CATTRSRRNTEAFF. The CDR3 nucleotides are TGTGCCACCACCCGGTCACGGAGAAACACTGAAGCTTTCTTT.

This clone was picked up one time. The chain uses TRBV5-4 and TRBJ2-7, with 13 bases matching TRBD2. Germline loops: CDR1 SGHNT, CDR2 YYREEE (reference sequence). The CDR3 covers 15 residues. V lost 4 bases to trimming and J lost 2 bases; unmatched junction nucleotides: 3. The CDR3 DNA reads TGTGCCAGCAGCCAAGGGACTAGCGGGACCTACGAGCAGTACTTC. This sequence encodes CASSQGTSGTYEQYF. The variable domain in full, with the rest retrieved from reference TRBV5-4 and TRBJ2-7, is ETGVTQSPTHLIKTRGQQVTLRCSSQSGHNTVSWYQQALGQGPQFIFQYYREEENGRGNFPPRFSGLQFPNYSSELNVNALELDDSALYLCASSQGTSGTYEQYFGPGTRLTVT.

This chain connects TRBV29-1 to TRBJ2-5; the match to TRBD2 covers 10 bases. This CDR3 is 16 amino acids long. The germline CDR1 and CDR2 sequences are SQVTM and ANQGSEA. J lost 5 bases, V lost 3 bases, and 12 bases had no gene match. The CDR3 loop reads CSVDKRLAGDTETQYF. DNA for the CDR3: TGCAGCGTTGATAAACGCCTAGCGGGAGACACGGAGACCCAGTACTTC.

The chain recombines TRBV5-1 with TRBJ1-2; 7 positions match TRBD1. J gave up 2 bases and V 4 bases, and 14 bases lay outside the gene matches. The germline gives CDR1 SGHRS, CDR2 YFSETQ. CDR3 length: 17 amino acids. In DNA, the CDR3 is TGCGCCAGCAGCCCCAGGGGGGACAGCTCAATAAACTATGGCTACACCTTC. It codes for CASSPRGDSSINYGYTF.

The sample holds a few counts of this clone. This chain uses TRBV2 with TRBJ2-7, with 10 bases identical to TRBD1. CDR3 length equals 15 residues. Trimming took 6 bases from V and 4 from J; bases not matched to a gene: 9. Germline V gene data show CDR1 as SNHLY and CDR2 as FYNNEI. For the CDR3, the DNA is TGTGCCAGCAGCCACGGACAGGGGGTCCAATACGAGCAGTACTTC. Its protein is CASSHGQGVQYEQYF.